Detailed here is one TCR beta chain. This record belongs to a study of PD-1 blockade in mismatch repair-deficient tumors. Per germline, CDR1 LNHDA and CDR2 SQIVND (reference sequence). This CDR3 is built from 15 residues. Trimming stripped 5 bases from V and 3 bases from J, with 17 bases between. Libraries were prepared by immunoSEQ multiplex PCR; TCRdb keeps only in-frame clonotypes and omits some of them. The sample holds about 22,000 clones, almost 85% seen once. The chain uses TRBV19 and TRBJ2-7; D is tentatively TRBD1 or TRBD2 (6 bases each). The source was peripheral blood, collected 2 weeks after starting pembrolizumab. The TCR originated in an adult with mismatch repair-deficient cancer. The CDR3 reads CASSAVGGSIYEQYF. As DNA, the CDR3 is TGTGCCAGTAGTGCCGTGGGGGGCTCTATCTACGAGCAGTACTTC.